These T cell receptor beta chains were read from a single sample in a study of cytomegalovirus exposure and HLA in healthy donors. Using immunoSEQ multiplex PCR, the repertoire was profiled, and TCRdb retains in-frame clones only, with some absent. The sample yields around 130,000 clones, roughly four fifths seen once. The sequencing input was PBMCs. The receptors originated from a man aged 30 to 39 in good health and CMV-seronegative. Both conserved end residues are part of each CDR3. A D gene is named only where the DNA matches it firmly. Rows give clone size only sometimes, using once, few, many, or a class for an expanded clone.

CDR3 protein: CASSPGTSGLGEQYF; CDR3 DNA: TGTGCCAGCAGCCCAGGGACTAGCGGCCTCGGGGAGCAGTACTTC; J gene: TRBJ2-7; V gene: TRBV6-5; D gene: TRBD2; clone size: -; CDR3 length: 15
CDR3 protein: CASSGYRGGQPQHF; CDR3 DNA: TGTGCCAGCAGTGGCTACAGGGGAGGCCAGCCCCAGCATTTT; J gene: TRBJ1-5; V gene: TRBV25-1; D gene: TRBD1; clone size: -; CDR3 length: 14
CDR3 protein: CSVRPYTDTQYF; CDR3 DNA: TGCAGCGTCCGCCCCTACACAGATACGCAGTATTTT; J gene: TRBJ2-3; V gene: TRBV29-1; D gene: -; clone size: -; CDR3 length: 12
CDR3 protein: CASSPHTENTEAFF; CDR3 DNA: TGTGCCAGCAGTCCCCACACAGAGAACACTGAAGCTTTCTTT; J gene: TRBJ1-1; V gene: TRBV28; D gene: -; clone size: -; CDR3 length: 14
CDR3 protein: CSAPGQRFNEQFF; CDR3 DNA: TGCAGCGCTCCGGGACAGCGATTCAATGAGCAGTTCTTC; J gene: TRBJ2-1; V gene: TRBV29-1; D gene: TRBD1; clone size: few; CDR3 length: 13
CDR3 protein: CSVGTVAAEAFF; CDR3 DNA: TGCAGCGTTGGCACAGTGGCAGCAGAAGCTTTCTTT; J gene: TRBJ1-1; V gene: TRBV29-1; D gene: -; clone size: -; CDR3 length: 12
CDR3 protein: CASKDGVATDTQYF; CDR3 DNA: TGTGCCAGCAAGGACGGGGTCGCCACAGATACGCAGTATTTT; J gene: TRBJ2-3; V gene: TRBV4-2; D gene: -; clone size: -; CDR3 length: 14
CDR3 protein: CARALTSGYNEQFF; CDR3 DNA: TGTGCCAGAGCTTTGACTAGCGGATACAATGAGCAGTTCTTC; J gene: TRBJ2-1; V gene: TRBV2; D gene: TRBD2; clone size: -; CDR3 length: 14
CDR3 protein: CATSREGTSGNEQFF; CDR3 DNA: TGTGCCACCAGCAGAGAAGGGACTAGCGGTAATGAGCAGTTCTTC; J gene: TRBJ2-1; V gene: TRBV15; D gene: TRBD2; clone size: few; CDR3 length: 15
CDR3 protein: CASSLGGPEQFF; CDR3 DNA: TGTGCCAGCAGCTTGGGCGGGCCTGAGCAGTTCTTC; J gene: TRBJ2-1; V gene: TRBV5-6; D gene: -; clone size: once; CDR3 length: 12
CDR3 protein: CASSLGQGANQPQHF; CDR3 DNA: TGCGCCAGCAGCCTAGGACAGGGAGCCAATCAGCCCCAGCATTTT; J gene: TRBJ1-5; V gene: TRBV4-3; D gene: TRBD1; clone size: -; CDR3 length: 15
CDR3 protein: CASLWSSGANVLTF; CDR3 DNA: TGTGCCTCTTTGTGGAGCTCTGGGGCCAACGTCCTGACTTTC; J gene: TRBJ2-6; V gene: TRBV19; D gene: -; clone size: -; CDR3 length: 14
CDR3 protein: CAISRGQGITEAFF; CDR3 DNA: TGTGCCATCAGCAGAGGACAGGGGATCACTGAAGCTTTCTTT; J gene: TRBJ1-1; V gene: TRBV10-3; D gene: TRBD1; clone size: -; CDR3 length: 14
CDR3 protein: CAWNFVNTEAFF; CDR3 DNA: TGTGCCTGGAACTTCGTAAACACTGAAGCTTTCTTT; J gene: TRBJ1-1; V gene: TRBV30; D gene: -; clone size: few; CDR3 length: 12
CDR3 protein: CASSTHRRGGVFAEQFF; CDR3 DNA: TGTGCCAGCAGTACTCACCGGAGGGGGGGGGTTTTCGCTGAGCAGTTCTTC; J gene: TRBJ2-1; V gene: TRBV7-8; D gene: -; clone size: -; CDR3 length: 17
CDR3 protein: CASSPGTGSNYGYTF; CDR3 DNA: TGTGCCAGCAGTCCCGGGACAGGCTCTAACTATGGCTACACCTTC; J gene: TRBJ1-2; V gene: TRBV6-5; D gene: TRBD1; clone size: -; CDR3 length: 15
CDR3 protein: CASSLEGLAYEQYF; CDR3 DNA: TGTGCCAGCAGCTTAGAGGGACTAGCTTACGAGCAGTACTTC; J gene: TRBJ2-7; V gene: TRBV7-9; D gene: TRBD2; clone size: -; CDR3 length: 14
CDR3 protein: CASSEVLWGPGRPQHF; CDR3 DNA: TGTGCCAGCAGTGAGGTGTTATGGGGGCCTGGTCGGCCCCAGCATTTT; J gene: TRBJ1-5; V gene: TRBV2; D gene: -; clone size: few; CDR3 length: 16
CDR3 protein: CASSLGGHTGELFF; CDR3 DNA: TGCGCCAGCAGCTTGGGCGGCCACACCGGGGAGCTGTTTTTT; J gene: TRBJ2-2; V gene: TRBV5-1; D gene: -; clone size: -; CDR3 length: 14
CDR3 protein: CASSAPGQGDTEAFF; CDR3 DNA: TGTGCCAGCAGCGCCCCAGGACAGGGAGACACTGAAGCTTTCTTT; J gene: TRBJ1-1; V gene: TRBV7-9; D gene: TRBD1; clone size: -; CDR3 length: 15
CDR3 protein: CASSQDERTGTYNEQFF; CDR3 DNA: TGCGCCAGCAGCCAAGATGAGAGGACAGGGACCTACAATGAGCAGTTCTTC; J gene: TRBJ2-1; V gene: TRBV4-3; D gene: TRBD1; clone size: -; CDR3 length: 17
CDR3 protein: CASSRQFSGNTIYF; CDR3 DNA: TGTGCCAGCAGCCGACAGTTCTCTGGAAACACCATATATTTT; J gene: TRBJ1-3; V gene: TRBV7-2; D gene: -; clone size: -; CDR3 length: 14
CDR3 protein: CASTSGGRTTDTQYF; CDR3 DNA: TGTGCCAGCACCTCGGGGGGGCGGACGACAGATACGCAGTATTTT; J gene: TRBJ2-3; V gene: TRBV28; D gene: TRBD2; clone size: once; CDR3 length: 15
CDR3 protein: CASSYGQGGNEKLFF; CDR3 DNA: TGTGCCAGCAGCTACGGACAGGGCGGGAATGAAAAACTGTTTTTT; J gene: TRBJ1-4; V gene: TRBV7-9; D gene: TRBD1; clone size: once; CDR3 length: 15
CDR3 protein: CASSLVVRGYEQYF; CDR3 DNA: TGCGCCAGCAGCTTGGTTGTGAGGGGGTACGAGCAGTACTTC; J gene: TRBJ2-7; V gene: TRBV5-1; D gene: -; clone size: -; CDR3 length: 14
CDR3 protein: CASSGRGVADTQYF; CDR3 DNA: TGTGCCAGCAGCGGTCGGGGGGTGGCAGATACGCAGTATTTT; J gene: TRBJ2-3; V gene: TRBV9; D gene: TRBD2; clone size: -; CDR3 length: 14
CDR3 protein: CASSGTTNTGELFF; CDR3 DNA: TGTGCCAGCTCCGGGACTACCAACACCGGGGAGCTGTTTTTT; J gene: TRBJ2-2; V gene: TRBV6-5; D gene: TRBD2; clone size: once; CDR3 length: 14
CDR3 protein: CASSVAQGTETQYF; CDR3 DNA: TGTGCCAGCAGCGTAGCGCAGGGGACGGAGACCCAGTACTTC; J gene: TRBJ2-5; V gene: TRBV9; D gene: -; clone size: -; CDR3 length: 14
CDR3 protein: CASRGTSYNEQFF; CDR3 DNA: TGTGCCAGCAGAGGGACTTCCTACAATGAGCAGTTCTTC; J gene: TRBJ2-1; V gene: TRBV6-6; D gene: -; clone size: -; CDR3 length: 13
CDR3 protein: CASSGDRGRTEAFF; CDR3 DNA: TGTGCCAGCAGCGGGGACAGGGGGCGCACTGAAGCTTTCTTT; J gene: TRBJ1-1; V gene: TRBV7-2; D gene: TRBD1; clone size: -; CDR3 length: 14
CDR3 protein: CASSGVGGLAGRSSYNEQFF; CDR3 DNA: TGTGCCAGCAGCGGAGTAGGGGGACTAGCGGGACGCAGCTCCTACAATGAGCAGTTCTTC; J gene: TRBJ2-1; V gene: TRBV9; D gene: TRBD2; clone size: -; CDR3 length: 20
CDR3 protein: CAGQLNSGANVLTF; CDR3 DNA: TGTGCCGGACAACTGAACTCTGGGGCCAACGTCCTGACTTTC; J gene: TRBJ2-6; V gene: TRBV7-9; D gene: -; clone size: -; CDR3 length: 14
CDR3 protein: CASSLTSVGNEQFF; CDR3 DNA: TGCGCCAGCAGCCTGACTAGCGTAGGGAATGAGCAGTTCTTC; J gene: TRBJ2-1; V gene: TRBV5-1; D gene: TRBD2; clone size: -; CDR3 length: 14
CDR3 protein: CASSHRTGRANQPQHF; CDR3 DNA: TGCGCCAGCAGTCACCGGACAGGGAGGGCCAATCAGCCCCAGCATTTT; J gene: TRBJ1-5; V gene: TRBV23-1; D gene: TRBD1; clone size: -; CDR3 length: 16
CDR3 protein: CASSELTATSPLHF; CDR3 DNA: TGTGCCAGCAGTGAACTGACAGCAACTTCACCCCTCCACTTT; J gene: TRBJ1-6; V gene: TRBV6-1; D gene: -; clone size: -; CDR3 length: 14